This T cell receptor (beta chain) was captured by sequencing in a study of control samples from healthy donors and cancer patients. Clones were read by immunoSEQ multiplex PCR, and TCRdb kept only the in-frame ones, dropping some. The repertoire holds fewer than 200,000 clones, with roughly 93% as singletons. The ends were cut back, 0 bases at V and 7 bases at J, with 13 bases in the middle. Germline V lookup: CDR1 SGDLS, CDR2 YYNGEE. The CDR3 is 15 residues long. This receptor was obtained from a woman aged 55-70 years in good health. V is TRBV9 and J is TRBJ2-2; D may be TRBD2 (6 bases). Sample: blood. The CDR3 DNA reads TGTGCCAGCAGCGTAGGCGGGGCTTGGGGCGGGGAGCTGTTTTTT. Its translation is CASSVGGAWGGELFF.